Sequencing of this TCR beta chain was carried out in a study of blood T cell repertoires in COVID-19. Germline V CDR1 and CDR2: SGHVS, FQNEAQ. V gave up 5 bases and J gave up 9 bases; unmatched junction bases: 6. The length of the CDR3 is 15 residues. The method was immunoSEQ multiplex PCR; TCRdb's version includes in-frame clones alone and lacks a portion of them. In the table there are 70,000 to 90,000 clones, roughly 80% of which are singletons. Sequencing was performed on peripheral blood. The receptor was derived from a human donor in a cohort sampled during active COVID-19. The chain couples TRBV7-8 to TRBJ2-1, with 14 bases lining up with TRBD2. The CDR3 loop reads CASSAGLAGAREQFF. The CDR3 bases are TGTGCCAGCAGCGCGGGACTAGCGGGAGCTCGTGAGCAGTTCTTC.